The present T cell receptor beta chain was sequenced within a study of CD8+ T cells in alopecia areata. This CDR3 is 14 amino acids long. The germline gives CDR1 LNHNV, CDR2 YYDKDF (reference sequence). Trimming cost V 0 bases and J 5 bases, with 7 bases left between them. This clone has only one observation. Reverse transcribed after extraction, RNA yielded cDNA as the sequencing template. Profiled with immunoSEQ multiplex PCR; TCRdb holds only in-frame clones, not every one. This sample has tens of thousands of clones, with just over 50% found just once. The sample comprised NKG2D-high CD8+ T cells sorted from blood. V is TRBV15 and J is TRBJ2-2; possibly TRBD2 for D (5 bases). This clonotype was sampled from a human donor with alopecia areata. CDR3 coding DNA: TGTGCCACCAGCAGAGACCGGGGTACCGGGGAGCTGTTTTTT. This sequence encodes CATSRDRGTGELFF.